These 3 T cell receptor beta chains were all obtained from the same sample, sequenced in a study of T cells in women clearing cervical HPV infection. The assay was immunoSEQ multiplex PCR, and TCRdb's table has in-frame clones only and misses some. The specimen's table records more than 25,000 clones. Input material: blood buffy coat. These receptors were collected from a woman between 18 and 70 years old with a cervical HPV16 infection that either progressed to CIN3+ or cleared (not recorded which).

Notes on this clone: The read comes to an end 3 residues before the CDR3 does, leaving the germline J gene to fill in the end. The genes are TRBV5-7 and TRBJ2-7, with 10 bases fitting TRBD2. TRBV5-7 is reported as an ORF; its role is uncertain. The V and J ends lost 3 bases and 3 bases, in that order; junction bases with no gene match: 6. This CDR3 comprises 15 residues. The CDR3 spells CASSWTSGLYYEQYF. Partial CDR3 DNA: TGTGCCAGCAGCTGGACTAGCGGACTCTACTACGAG.

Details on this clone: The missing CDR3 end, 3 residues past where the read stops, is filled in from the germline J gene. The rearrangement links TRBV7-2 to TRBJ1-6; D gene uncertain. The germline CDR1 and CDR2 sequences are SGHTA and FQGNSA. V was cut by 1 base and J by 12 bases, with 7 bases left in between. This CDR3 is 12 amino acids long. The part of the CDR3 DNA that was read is TGTGCCAGCAGCTTAGAGATCGGACCC. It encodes CASSLEIGP. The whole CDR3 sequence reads CASSLEIGPLHF.

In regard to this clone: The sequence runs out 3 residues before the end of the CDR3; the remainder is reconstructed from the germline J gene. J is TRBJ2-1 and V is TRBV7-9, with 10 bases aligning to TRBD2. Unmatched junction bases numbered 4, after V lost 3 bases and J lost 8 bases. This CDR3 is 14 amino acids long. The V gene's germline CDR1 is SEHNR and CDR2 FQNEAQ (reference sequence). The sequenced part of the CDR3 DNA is TGTGCCAGCAGCTTGGAAGCGGGAGGGGATGAG. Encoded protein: CASSLEAGGDE. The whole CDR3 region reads CASSLEAGGDEQFF.